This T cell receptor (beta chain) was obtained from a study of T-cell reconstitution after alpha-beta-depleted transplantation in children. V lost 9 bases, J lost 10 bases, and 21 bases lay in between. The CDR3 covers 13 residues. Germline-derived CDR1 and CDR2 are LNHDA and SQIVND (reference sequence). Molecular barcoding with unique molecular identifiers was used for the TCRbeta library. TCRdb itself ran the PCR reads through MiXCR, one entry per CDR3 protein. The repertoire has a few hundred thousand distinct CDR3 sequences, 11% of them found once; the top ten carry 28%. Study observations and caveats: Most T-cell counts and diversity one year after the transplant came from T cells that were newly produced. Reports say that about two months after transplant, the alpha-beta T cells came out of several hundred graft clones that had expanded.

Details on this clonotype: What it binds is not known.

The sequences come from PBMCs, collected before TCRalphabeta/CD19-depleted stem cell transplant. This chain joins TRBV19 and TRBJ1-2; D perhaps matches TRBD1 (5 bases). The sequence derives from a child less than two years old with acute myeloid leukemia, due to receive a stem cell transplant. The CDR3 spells CASHGDGPQDYTF. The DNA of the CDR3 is TGTGCCAGCCACGGGGACGGCCCGCAGGACTACACCTTC. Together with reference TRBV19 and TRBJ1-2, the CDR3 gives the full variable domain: DGGITQSPKYLFRKEGQNVTLSCEQNLNHDAMYWYRQDPGQGLRLIYYSQIVNDFQKGDIAEGYSVSREKKESFPLTVTSAQKNPTAFYLCASHGDGPQDYTFGSGTRLTVV.